The entry that follows covers one TCR beta chain sequence. Its antigen is not yet known. The sample holds no much larger clone one base away, and base qualities are not on file. The CDR3 spans 12 residues, from the cysteine through the phenylalanine. CDR3 DNA is the only sequence kept; it has 36 bases, read in frame from the first base. Trimming at the junction amounts to 5 bases on V and 10 bases on J, and the germline ends lie 12 bases apart. Per the germline V gene (reference sequence), LNHDA is the CDR1 and SQIVND is the CDR2. The library was built by means of the immunoSEQ multiplex PCR assay. For TCR sequencing, RNA was extracted from every sample and reverse transcribed into cDNA to serve as template. SuperScript III was used for first-strand cDNA synthesis, primed with a 2:1 mix of oligo-dT and random hexamers. A synthetic immune receptor repertoire was used to gauge amplification bias, and whatever bias remained was removed computationally. On the authors' methods: Raw reads were preprocessed to remove errors, and CDR3 was defined by IMGT conventions from the conserved cysteine to phenylalanine. Clonality was computed by normalizing Shannon entropy by log2 of the number of productive unique TCRs and subtracting the result from 1. Whether scalp clones were CD4 or CD8 was inferred by matching scalp TCRbeta sequences against CD4 and CD8 repertoires sorted from blood. The clones in this table, taken by TCRdb from immuneACCESS, are in-frame only. Not every clone is retained; where verified, under half of the shortfall comes from an unresolved V gene, and the cause of the rest is unknown. That table is the source of V, J and clone size, and D and trimming were worked out from the DNA. This sample comprises 150,000 or so clones, around 58% of them detected only once. 6.4% of the sample is in the top ten clones.

This sample's time point label indicates: baseline before oral tofacitinib. Lesional scalp punch biopsies and peripheral blood were collected from alopecia areata patients. PBMCs were separated by density centrifugation and stained for CD3, CD4 and CD8, after which CD4+ and CD8+ T cells were sorted on a FACSAria. This record belongs to a study of CD8+ T cells in alopecia areata (dated by TCRdb to 2016 to 2019). In the study overall: The treated patients took part in an open-label pilot trial in which moderate-to-severe alopecia areata was treated with oral tofacitinib at 5 to 10 mg twice daily. Tofacitinib was given for 6 to 18 months, followed by 6 months of follow-up off drug to assess delayed response and recurrence. In both human patients and the C3H/HeJ mouse model, the study applied high-throughput TCRbeta sequencing to look at T cell clonal expansion in alopecia areata. In humans, TCRbeta sequencing was performed on scalp tissue and on sorted CD4+ and CD8+ peripheral blood T cells from healthy controls and from patients with patchy or totalis/universalis alopecia areata. Patients on tofacitinib were biopsied at baseline and after 4 and 24 weeks of treatment, and several of the patients also had a later scalp biopsy. Clonality in the scalp was compared among normal scalp (n=4), patchy alopecia areata scalp (n=8), and alopecia totalis/universalis scalp (n=8). RNA was obtained with the PAXgene miRNA kit for fixed scalp, the miRNeasy kit for PBMCs, and the RNeasy kit for mouse skin. Amplification of TCRbeta CDR3 regions was done by immunoSEQ multiplex PCR using 35 Vbeta forward primers and 13 Jbeta reverse primers. Beyond this particular receptor, the publication reports: Scalp TCR repertoire analysis is complicated because resident alphabeta T cells in normal human skin are also sequenced, whereas mouse skin is dominated by gammadelta T cells. TCR sequences shared between patients were less clear than in mice, possibly partly because of HLA diversity in the patient population. Compared with normal scalp, lesional scalp, particularly in alopecia totalis/universalis, had higher clonality and more expanded CD8+ clones, which suggests antigenic drive.

The V gene is TRBV19 and the J gene is TRBJ1-5; tentative D gene TRBD1, with 5 bases matching. The material sequenced was CD4+ T cells sorted from blood, taken at week 0. The sequence came from a human donor with alopecia areata. The base sequence is TGTGCCAGTAGTGCCCGGGACTCCCCCCAGCATTTT. Its protein is CASSARDSPQHF.